The clone carrying this TCR beta chain is a singleton in its sample. Profiling relied on immunoSEQ multiplex PCR, and the TCRdb table lists in-frame clones only, not all of them. The repertoire holds hundreds of thousands of clones, with 85% to 90% as singletons. This CDR3 comprises 15 residues. The V segment lost 6 bases and the J segment 3 bases; nucleotides outside the gene matches: 8. CDR1 and CDR2 (germline): MNHEY, SVGAGI. The source of the sample is a study of blood T cell repertoires in COVID-19. Study at large: The United States, Italy and Spain supplied acute and convalescent COVID-19 samples.

The rearrangement uses TRBV6-5 and TRBJ1-5; 7 nucleotides match TRBD1. The clonotype originates from a man in his fifties or sixties with acute or convalescent COVID-19. The sequenced sample consisted of peripheral blood. The CDR3 nucleotides are TGTGCCAGCAGGGAGGCAGGGGGGTTCAATCAGCCCCAGCATTTT. It yields the protein CASREAGGFNQPQHF.